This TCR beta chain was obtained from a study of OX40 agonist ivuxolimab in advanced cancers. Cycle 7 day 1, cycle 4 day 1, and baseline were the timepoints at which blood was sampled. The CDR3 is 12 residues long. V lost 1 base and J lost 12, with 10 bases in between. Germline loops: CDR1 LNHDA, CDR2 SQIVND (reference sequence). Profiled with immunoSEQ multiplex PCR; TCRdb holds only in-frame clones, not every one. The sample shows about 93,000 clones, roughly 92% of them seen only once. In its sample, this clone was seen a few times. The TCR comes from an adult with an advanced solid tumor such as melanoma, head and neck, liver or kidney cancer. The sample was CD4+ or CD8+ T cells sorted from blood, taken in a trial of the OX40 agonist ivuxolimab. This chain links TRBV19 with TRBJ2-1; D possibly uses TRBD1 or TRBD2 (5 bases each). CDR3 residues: CASSIGGSWQFF. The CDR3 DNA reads TGTGCCAGTAGTATAGGGGGGTCATGGCAGTTCTTC.